These 6 T cell receptor beta chains share one sample of origin, sequenced in a study of cytomegalovirus exposure and HLA in healthy donors. The primer mix had 60 Vbeta and 13 Jbeta primers. Repertoires were generated with immunoSEQ multiplex PCR, while TCRdb's copy carries only in-frame clones and drops some. The repertoire holds almost 200,000 clones, with about 76% as singletons. Sequenced material: PBMCs. The receptors come from a male donor in good health and CMV-seropositive.

This clone was found once. V usage is TRBV5-4 and J usage is TRBJ2-5; perhaps TRBD1 as D (5 bases). Germline V gene lookup returns CDR1 SGHNT and CDR2 YYREEE (reference sequence). The CDR3 contains 13 residues. Trimming cost V 4 bases and J 4 bases, with 11 bases left between them. The CDR3 loop reads CASSQGVRETQYF. The CDR3 nucleotides read TGTGCCAGCAGCCAAGGGGTTCGAGAGACCCAGTACTTC.

The sample holds a few counts of this clone. For the CDR3, the DNA is TGTGCCAGCAGCGTAGCGGGGGGGCCATCTCCCGGGGAGCTGTTTTTT. Translation: CASSVAGGPSPGELFF. The chain is built from TRBV9 and TRBJ2-2; 8 nucleotides match TRBD2. Losses at the gene ends were 0 bases for V and 6 bases for J; bases not matched to a gene: 7. The CDR3 totals 16 residues. In germline, CDR1 is SGDLS, CDR2 YYNGEE.

This clone turned up a few times. Distinct nucleotide sequences in the sample also encode this CDR3. The chain uses TRBV7-2 and TRBJ2-7; the D gene is possibly TRBD1 (5 bases). This CDR3 is 14 amino acids long. V lost 2 bases, J lost 4 bases, and 12 bases lay in between. Germline values: CDR1 SGHTA, CDR2 FQGNSA. CDR3 in DNA: TGTGCCAGCAGCTTACAGGGTGGATCGTACGAGCAGTACTTC. Residues: CASSLQGGSYEQYF.

This chain joins TRBV10-3 and TRBJ2-5; the D gene is possibly TRBD1 (6 bases). The J call may be incorrect, as the DNA end agrees better with TRBJ2-7. Germline V CDR1 and CDR2: ENHRY, SYGVKD. This CDR3 is 13 amino acids long. The CDR3 coding sequence is TGTGCCGTCCGAACAGGGTATTCCTACGAGCAGTACTTC. Protein: CAVRTGYSYEQYF.

The rearrangement uses TRBV5-1 and TRBJ2-6; D is ambiguous. Germline V CDR1 and CDR2: SGHRS, YFSETQ. Trimming took 0 bases from V and 0 from J, leaving 4 bases between them. This CDR3 has 15 residues. CDR3 in amino acids: CASSLEASGANVLTF. The CDR3 bases are TGCGCCAGCAGCTTGGAAGCCTCTGGGGCCAACGTCCTGACTTTC.

The V and J genes are TRBV29-1 and TRBJ2-6; D possibly corresponds to TRBD2 (6 bases). CDR1 is SQVTM, CDR2 ANQGSEA, per germline. V was clipped by 6 bases and J by 1 base, with 19 bases between them. This CDR3 spans 17 amino acids. For the CDR3, the DNA is TGCAGCGTCACCGCACCGGGACTCTCTTCTGGGGCCAACGTCCTGACTTTC. It codes for CSVTAPGLSSGANVLTF.